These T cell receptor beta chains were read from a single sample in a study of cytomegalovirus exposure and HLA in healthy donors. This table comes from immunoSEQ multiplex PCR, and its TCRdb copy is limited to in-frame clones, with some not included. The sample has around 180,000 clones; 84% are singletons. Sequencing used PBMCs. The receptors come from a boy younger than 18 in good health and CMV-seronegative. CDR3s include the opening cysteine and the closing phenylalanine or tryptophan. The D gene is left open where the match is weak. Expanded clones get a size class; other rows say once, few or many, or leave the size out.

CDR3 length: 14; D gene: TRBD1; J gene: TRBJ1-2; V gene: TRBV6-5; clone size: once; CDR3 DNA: TGTGCCAGCAGTATGGACAGGGGGTCCTATGGCTACACCTTC; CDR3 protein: CASSMDRGSYGYTF
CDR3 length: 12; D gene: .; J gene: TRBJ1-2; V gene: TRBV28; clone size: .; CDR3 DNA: TGTGCCAGCAACGGGGGATTTACTGGCTACACCTTC; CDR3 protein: CASNGGFTGYTF
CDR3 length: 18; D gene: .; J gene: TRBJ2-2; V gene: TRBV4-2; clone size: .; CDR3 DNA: TGTGCCAGCAGCCAAGATATTTGGGGGGGCCCCAAGGCCGGGGAGCTGTTTTTT; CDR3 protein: CASSQDIWGGPKAGELFF
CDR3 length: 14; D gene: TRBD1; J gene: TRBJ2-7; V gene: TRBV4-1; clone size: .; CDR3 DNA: TGCGCCAGCAGCCCATCTGACAGGGTCTACGAGCAGTACTTC; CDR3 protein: CASSPSDRVYEQYF
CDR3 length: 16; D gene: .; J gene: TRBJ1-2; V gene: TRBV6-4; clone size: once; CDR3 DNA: TGTGCCAGCAGTCCATCCCCCATACAGGGCCCCTATGGCTACACCTTC; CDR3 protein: CASSPSPIQGPYGYTF
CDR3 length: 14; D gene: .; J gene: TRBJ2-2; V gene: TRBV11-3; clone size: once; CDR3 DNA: TGTGCCAGCAGCTTAGTGGCAGGTACCGGGGAGCTGTTTTTT; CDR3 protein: CASSLVAGTGELFF
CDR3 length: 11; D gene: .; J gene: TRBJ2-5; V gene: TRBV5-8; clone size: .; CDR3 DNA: TGTGCCAGCAGCTTTCTAAAGACCCAGTACTTC; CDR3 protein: CASSFLKTQYF
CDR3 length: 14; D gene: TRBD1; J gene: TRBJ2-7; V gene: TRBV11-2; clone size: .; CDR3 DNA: TGTGCCAGCAGCCTCGGGACAGGGAACTACGAGCAGTACTTC; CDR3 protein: CASSLGTGNYEQYF
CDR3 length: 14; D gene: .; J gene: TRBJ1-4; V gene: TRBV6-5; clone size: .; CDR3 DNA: TGTGCCAGCAGTGATAACCCCAGGGGTGAAAAACTGTTTTTT; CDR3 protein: CASSDNPRGEKLFF
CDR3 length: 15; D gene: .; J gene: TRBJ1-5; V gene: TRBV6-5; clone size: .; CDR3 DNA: TGTGCCAGCAGTCCCCCGGGGTTGGGCAATCAGCCCCAGCATTTT; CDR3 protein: CASSPPGLGNQPQHF
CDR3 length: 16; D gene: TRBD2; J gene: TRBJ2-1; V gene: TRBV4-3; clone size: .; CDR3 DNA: TGCGCCAGCAGCCAAGGAACTAGCGGGGGAACAAGTGAGCAGTTCTTC; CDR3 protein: CASSQGTSGGTSEQFF
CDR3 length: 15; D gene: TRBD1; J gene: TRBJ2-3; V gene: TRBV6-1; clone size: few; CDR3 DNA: TGTGCCAGCAGTGAGGACAGGGGGCATACAGATACGCAGTATTTT; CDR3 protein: CASSEDRGHTDTQYF
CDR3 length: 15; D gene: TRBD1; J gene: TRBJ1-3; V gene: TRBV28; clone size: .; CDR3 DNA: TGTGCCAGCAGTTATACGACAGGGAAAGGAAACACCATATATTTT; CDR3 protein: CASSYTTGKGNTIYF
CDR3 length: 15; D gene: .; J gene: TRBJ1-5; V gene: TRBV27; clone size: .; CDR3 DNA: TGTGCCAACTCGCAGCGAGAGGGTTTCCATCAGCCCCAGCATTTT; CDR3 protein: CANSQREGFHQPQHF
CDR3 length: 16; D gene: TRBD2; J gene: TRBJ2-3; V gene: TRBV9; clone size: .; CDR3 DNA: TGTGCCAGCAGCCTCTCAGCGGGAGTTAGCACAGATACGCAGTATTTT; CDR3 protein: CASSLSAGVSTDTQYF
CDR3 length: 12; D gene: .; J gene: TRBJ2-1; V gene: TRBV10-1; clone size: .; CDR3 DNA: TGCGCCAGCAGTGATCTAGGTAATGAGCAGTTCTTC; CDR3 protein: CASSDLGNEQFF
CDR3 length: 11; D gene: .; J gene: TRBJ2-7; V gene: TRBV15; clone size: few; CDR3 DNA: TGTGCCACCAGCAATACCTACGAGCAGTACTTC; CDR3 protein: CATSNTYEQYF
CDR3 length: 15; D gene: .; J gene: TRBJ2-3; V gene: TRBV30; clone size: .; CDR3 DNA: TGTGCCTGGAGCCCCGGACAGTCCATCACAGATACGCAGTATTTT; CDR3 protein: CAWSPGQSITDTQYF
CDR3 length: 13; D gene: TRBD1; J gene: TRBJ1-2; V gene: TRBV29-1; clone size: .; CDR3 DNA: TGCAGCGTTCGTCCGGGACAGACTTATGGCTACACCTTC; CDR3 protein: CSVRPGQTYGYTF
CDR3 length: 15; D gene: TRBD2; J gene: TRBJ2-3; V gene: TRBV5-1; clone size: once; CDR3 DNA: TGCGCCAGCAGCTATGGGGGAGGGCCCACAGATACGCAGTATTTT; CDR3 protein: CASSYGGGPTDTQYF
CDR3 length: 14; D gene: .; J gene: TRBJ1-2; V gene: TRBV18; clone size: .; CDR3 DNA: TGTGCCAGCTCACCCCTCCCAGGGCTCTATGGCTACACCTTC; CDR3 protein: CASSPLPGLYGYTF
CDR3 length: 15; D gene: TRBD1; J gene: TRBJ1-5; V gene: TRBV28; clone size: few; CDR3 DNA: TGTGCCAGCAGTTTGGAACAGGGGCTCAATCAGCCCCAGCATTTT; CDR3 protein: CASSLEQGLNQPQHF
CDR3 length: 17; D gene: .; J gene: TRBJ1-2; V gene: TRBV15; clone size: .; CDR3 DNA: TGTGCCACCAGCAGAGATAGGGACAATCCCTTCGGGTATGGCTACACCTTC; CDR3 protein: CATSRDRDNPFGYGYTF
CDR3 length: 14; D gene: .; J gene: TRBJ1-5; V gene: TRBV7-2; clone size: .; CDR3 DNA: TGTGCCAGCAGCTTACCAGGGAGCAATCAGCCCCAGCATTTT; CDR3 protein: CASSLPGSNQPQHF
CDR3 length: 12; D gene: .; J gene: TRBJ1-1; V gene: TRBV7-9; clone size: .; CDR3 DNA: TGTTCCAGCAGCTTAATCGGTACTGAAGCTTTCTTT; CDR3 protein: CSSSLIGTEAFF
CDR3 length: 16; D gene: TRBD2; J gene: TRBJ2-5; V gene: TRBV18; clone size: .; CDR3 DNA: TGTGCCAGCTCACCACGGCGGACTAGCGACCAAGAGACCCAGTACTTC; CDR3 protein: CASSPRRTSDQETQYF
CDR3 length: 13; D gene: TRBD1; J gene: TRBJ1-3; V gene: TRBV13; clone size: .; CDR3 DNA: TGTGCCAGCAGCTCGACAGGGCCGGACACCATATATTTT; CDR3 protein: CASSSTGPDTIYF
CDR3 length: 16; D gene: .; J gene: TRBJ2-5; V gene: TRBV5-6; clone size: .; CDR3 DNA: TGTGCCAGCAGCTTTAGCGGGACAGGGCATGGGGAGACCCAGTACTTC; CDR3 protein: CASSFSGTGHGETQYF
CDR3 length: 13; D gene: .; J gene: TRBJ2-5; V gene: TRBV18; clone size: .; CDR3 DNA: TGTGCCAGCTCAACCCAGAGGGCTTCGTACCAGTACTTC; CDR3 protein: CASSTQRASYQYF
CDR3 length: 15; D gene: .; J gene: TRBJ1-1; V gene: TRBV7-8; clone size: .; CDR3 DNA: TGTGCCAGCAGCGGTCCGGGACAACTAGTCACTGAAGCTTTCTTT; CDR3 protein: CASSGPGQLVTEAFF
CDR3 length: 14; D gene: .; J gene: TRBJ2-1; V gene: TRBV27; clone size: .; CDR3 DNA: TGTGCCAGCAGTTTTATCCAGGGGAGAAATGAGCAGTTCTTC; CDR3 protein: CASSFIQGRNEQFF
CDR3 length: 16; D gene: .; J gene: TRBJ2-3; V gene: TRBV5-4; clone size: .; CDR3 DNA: TGTGCCAGCAGCTTTTCGCCCGGACAGCCCTCCGATACGCAGTATTTT; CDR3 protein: CASSFSPGQPSDTQYF
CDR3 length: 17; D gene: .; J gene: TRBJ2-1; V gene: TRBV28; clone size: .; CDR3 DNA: TGTGCCAGCAGGAGGACTCGCAGGGGACCCTCCTACAATGAGCAGTTCTTC; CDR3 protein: CASRRTRRGPSYNEQFF
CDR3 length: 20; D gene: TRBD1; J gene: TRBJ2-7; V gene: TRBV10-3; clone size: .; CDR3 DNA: TGTGCCATCAGTGAGTCGACTCGAGGACAGGGGACCTCTACAACCTACGAGCAGTACTTC; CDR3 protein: CAISESTRGQGTSTTYEQYF
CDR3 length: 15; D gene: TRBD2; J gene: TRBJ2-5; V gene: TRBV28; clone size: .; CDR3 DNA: TGTGCCAGCAGTTTCTTAGCGGGGGTCCAAGAGACCCAGTACTTC; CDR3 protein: CASSFLAGVQETQYF
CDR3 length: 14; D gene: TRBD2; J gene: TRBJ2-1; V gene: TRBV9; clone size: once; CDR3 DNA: TGTGCCAGCAGCGTTAGCGGGGGGTACGGTGAGCAGTTCTTC; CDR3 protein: CASSVSGGYGEQFF
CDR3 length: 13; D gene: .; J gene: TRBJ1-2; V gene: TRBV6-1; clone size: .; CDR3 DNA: TGTGCCAGCAGTGAGCAGGGAAGCTATGGCTACACCTTC; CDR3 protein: CASSEQGSYGYTF